The text below deals with one T cell receptor beta chain. What it recognizes is unknown. The repertoire was sequenced with immunoSEQ multiplex PCR; TCRdb's copy has only in-frame clones and lacks some. The sample carries around 100,000 clones, roughly 86% recorded once. With 1 base clipped from V and 3 bases from J, the junction kept 7 bases outside the gene matches. CDR1 is KGHSH and CDR2 is LQKENI in the germline V gene. The CDR3 is 18 residues long. The data stem from a study of T cell responses to AZD1222 COVID-19 vaccine. General study points: Nearly half of spike-specific TCRs reportedly go after variant regions that carry no mutations.

Sequenced material: peripheral blood, taken on day 0 of MenACWY control vaccination. The chain employs TRBV18 and TRBJ2-2, with 11 bases identical to TRBD2. The source of this sequence is an adult in good health. This CDR3 is CASSPRRGTSGYTGELFF. The CDR3 DNA follows: TGTGCCAGCTCACCACGGCGTGGGACTAGCGGCTACACCGGGGAGCTGTTTTTT.